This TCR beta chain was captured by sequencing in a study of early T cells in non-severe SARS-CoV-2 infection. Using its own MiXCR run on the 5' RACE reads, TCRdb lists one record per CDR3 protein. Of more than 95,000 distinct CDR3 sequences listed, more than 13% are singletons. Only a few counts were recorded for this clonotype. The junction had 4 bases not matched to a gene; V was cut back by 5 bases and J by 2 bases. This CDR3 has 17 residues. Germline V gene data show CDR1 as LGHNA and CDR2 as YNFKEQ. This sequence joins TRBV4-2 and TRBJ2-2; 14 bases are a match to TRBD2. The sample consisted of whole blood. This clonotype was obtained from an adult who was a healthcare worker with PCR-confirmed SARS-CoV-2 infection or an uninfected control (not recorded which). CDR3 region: CASSGLAGGPNTGELFF. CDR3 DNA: TGTGCCAGCAGCGGACTAGCGGGGGGCCCCAACACCGGGGAGCTGTTTTTT.